Included here is one TCR beta chain sequence, with context. Its antigen is still unknown. This sample is part of a study of cytomegalovirus exposure and HLA in healthy donors. The wider study: There were 65 million to 85 million unique TCRs (from HLA-typed donors) in an early data release.

Study-level findings and limits: An analysis that was carried out later associated 16,000 or so TCR beta sequences with HLA alleles at 0.05 false discovery rate. Certain sequence variants were highly shared and formed a cluster, and this cluster was likely a sequencing artifact.

This PCR relied on a set of 60 Vbeta primers and 13 Jbeta primers. Libraries were prepared by immunoSEQ multiplex PCR; TCRdb keeps only in-frame clonotypes and omits some of them. The sample comprises under 150,000 clones, over 65% of which are singletons, and roughly 3.1% rests with the top ten. With 3 bases clipped from V and 1 base from J, the junction kept 9 bases outside the gene matches. This CDR3 region has 17 residues. The germline gives CDR1 SGHTA, CDR2 FQGNSA. The gene calls are TRBV7-2 and TRBJ2-5; TRBD1 aligns across 9 bases. Sequenced input: PBMCs. The receptor was isolated from a man aged 25-40 years in good health and CMV-seronegative. CDR3 DNA sequence: TGTGCCAGCAGCTTGACTTCCGCGGGACAGGGCCAAGAGACCCAGTACTTC. Amino acid sequence: CASSLTSAGQGQETQYF. The full variable domain, its missing parts supplied by reference TRBV7-2 and TRBJ2-5, is GAGVSQSPSNKVTEKGKDVELRCDPISGHTALYWYRQSLGQGLEFLIYFQGNSAPDKSGLPSDRFSAERTGGSVSTLTIQRTQQEDSAVYLCASSLTSAGQGQETQYFGPGTRLLVL.